A single sample gave rise to the 26 T cell receptor beta chains below, sequenced in a study of blood T cell repertoires in COVID-19. Clones were sequenced by immunoSEQ multiplex PCR, and TCRdb holds only the in-frame ones, with some missing. The sample records roughly 150,000 clones, around 77% being singletons. Sequencing was carried out using peripheral blood. The receptors derive from an older man with acute or convalescent COVID-19.

This clone is a singleton in its sample. The chain couples TRBV18 to TRBJ2-1; 8 bases align to TRBD2. The CDR3 length is 16 residues. Germline loops: CDR1 KGHSH, CDR2 LQKENI. Trimming at V came to 3 bases and at J to 5 bases, leaving 9 bases not matched to a gene. The CDR3 is CASSPTRIAGNNEQFF. CDR3 nucleotides: TGTGCCAGCTCACCGACGAGAATAGCGGGGAACAATGAGCAGTTCTTC.

The chain is built from TRBV19 and TRBJ1-2, with TRBD1 as a possible D gene (6 bases). Germline lookup yields CDR1 LNHDA and CDR2 SQIVND (reference sequence). V lost 4 bases to trimming and J lost 4 bases, with 19 bases between them. This CDR3 is 16 amino acids long. This CDR3 reads CASSTTGSTLGYGYTF. The DNA of the CDR3 is TGTGCCAGTAGTACTACAGGGTCCACCTTGGGCTATGGCTACACCTTC.

The genes are TRBV6-5 and TRBJ2-7; 9 nucleotides match TRBD2. This CDR3 has 15 amino acids. V shed 4 bases, J shed 1 base, and the junction held 5 bases outside the gene matches. The V gene's germline CDR1 is MNHEY and CDR2 SVGAGI. In nucleotides, the CDR3 is TGTGCCAGCAGTTCTCGCCTAGCGGGGTCCTACGAGCAGTACTTC. This encodes CASSSRLAGSYEQYF.

This clone was detected only once. The CDR3: CASSKPGQLYGYTF. CDR3 bases: TGTGCCAGCAGCAAACCGGGACAGCTTTATGGCTACACCTTC. The J gene is TRBJ1-2, the V gene TRBV5-6, with 7 nucleotides matching TRBD1. Germline CDR1 is SGHDT and CDR2 is YYEEEE. The length of the CDR3 is 14 residues. V was clipped by 4 bases and J by 5 bases; unmatched bases: 8.

V usage is TRBV7-2 and J usage is TRBJ2-7; perhaps TRBD1 as D (5 bases). The length of the CDR3 is 15 residues. CDR1 and CDR2 (germline): SGHTA, FQGNSA. V lost 1 base and J 3 bases, leaving 13 bases between the germline ends. The CDR3 DNA reads as TGTGCCAGCAGCTTAGGGACACCGCCTCGCTACGAGCAGTACTTC. It is translated as CASSLGTPPRYEQYF.

J is TRBJ1-2 and V is TRBV6-5; D unclear. The V gene lost 5 bases and the J gene lost 1 base, with 11 bases spanning the gap. The CDR3 loop spans 14 amino acids. Per the germline V gene, CDR1 is MNHEY and CDR2 is SVGAGI. The CDR3 is CASSSSGLNYGYTF. The CDR3, as DNA: TGTGCCAGCAGTAGCTCGGGTCTTAACTATGGCTACACCTTC.

V is TRBV9 and J is TRBJ2-1, with 8 bases matching TRBD2. CDR3 length equals 15 residues. V lost 0 bases, J lost 4 bases, and 3 bases stayed unmatched. Germline loops: CDR1 SGDLS, CDR2 YYNGEE. The CDR3 protein is CASSVGLAGYNEQFF. In nucleotides, the CDR3 is TGTGCCAGCAGCGTAGGGCTAGCGGGTTACAATGAGCAGTTCTTC.

This clone has only one observation. V gene TRBV7-8 combines with J gene TRBJ1-1, with 9 positions matching TRBD1. Germline CDR1 and CDR2: SGHVS and FQNEAQ. This CDR3 is 15 amino acids long. V was clipped by 6 bases and J by 5 bases; unmatched bases: 10. The CDR3 is CASSTSSDRGTEAFF. The CDR3 DNA follows: TGTGCCAGCAGTACTTCTTCGGACAGGGGTACTGAAGCTTTCTTT.

This clone was counted only a few times. The V and J genes are TRBV5-1 and TRBJ1-2; 9 bases agree with TRBD1. The ends lost 1 base at V and 8 bases at J; junction bases unmatched: 6. Looked up from germline, CDR1 is SGHRS and CDR2 is YFSETQ. This CDR3 region has 14 residues. The CDR3 nucleotides read TGCGCCAGCAGCTTGACAGGGGGCGCCAGGGGCTACACCTTC. It translates to CASSLTGGARGYTF.

This clone has just a few counts. This chain links TRBV5-1 with TRBJ1-4; the match to TRBD1 covers 8 bases. V was clipped by 5 bases and J by 7 bases; unmatched bases: 10. Germline CDR1 is SGHRS and CDR2 is YFSETQ. This CDR3 has 15 amino acids. The CDR3 nucleotides read TGCGCCAGCAGTCAGTCAGGACAGGGAACTGAAAAACTGTTTTTT. It specifies CASSQSGQGTEKLFF.

V and J are TRBV15 and TRBJ2-7; a weak D match, TRBD2 (5 bases). The CDR3 runs to 15 residues. Trimming stripped 5 bases from V and 4 bases from J, with 18 bases between. Germline assignment: CDR1 LNHNV and CDR2 YYDKDF (reference sequence). The CDR3 loop is CATSPGWQRSYEQYF. CDR3 in DNA: TGTGCCACCAGCCCTGGGTGGCAGCGGAGTTACGAGCAGTACTTC.

This sequence joins TRBV2 and TRBJ2-2; TRBD1 might be the D (6 bases). This CDR3 is 15 amino acids long. Trimming shortened V by 5 bases and J by 4 bases, and 14 bases separated the two germline ends. In germline, CDR1 is SNHLY, CDR2 FYNNEI. The CDR3 protein is CASSRPGASTGELFF. The CDR3 DNA sequence: TGTGCCAGCAGTAGGCCAGGGGCGAGCACCGGGGAGCTGTTTTTT.

The V gene is TRBV5-4, the J gene TRBJ2-1; 14 nucleotides match TRBD2. Looked up from germline, CDR1 is SGHNT and CDR2 is YYREEE (reference sequence). V lost 4 bases to trimming and J lost 10 bases; unmatched junction nucleotides: 10. The length of the CDR3 is 16 residues. The CDR3 sequence: CASSTGLAGVLGEQFF. In DNA, the CDR3 is TGTGCCAGCAGCACGGGACTAGCGGGAGTTCTTGGCGAGCAGTTCTTC.

As concerns this clone: At one end, the junction sequence differs from germline, possibly due to a read error. The V call is TRBV5-6, the J call TRBJ2-7, with TRBD2 matching over 11 bases. Per the germline V gene, CDR1 is SGHDT and CDR2 is YYEEEE. This CDR3 contains 16 residues. The CDR3 region has the DNA TGTGCCAGCAGCTTCCCCTTTAAGACTAGCGGGGCCGGATTGGACTTC. Translating gives CASSFPFKTSGAGLDF.

This clone was counted between two and nine times. The chain links TRBV19 to TRBJ1-5, with 8 bases fitting TRBD1. The CDR3 contains 15 residues. Germline V gene data show CDR1 as LNHDA and CDR2 as SQIVND (reference sequence). Trimming cost V 3 bases and J 5 bases; bases outside gene matches: 6. CDR3 protein: CASSILAGGDQPQHF. The CDR3 DNA reads TGTGCCAGTAGTATCCTTGCAGGGGGCGATCAGCCCCAGCATTTT.

This clone came up once. The chain combines TRBV5-8 with TRBJ2-5, with D perhaps matching TRBD2 (5 bases). V gave up 2 bases and J gave up 1 base, with 9 bases separating them. The CDR3 loop spans 14 amino acids. Germline V gene lookup returns CDR1 SGHTS and CDR2 YDEGEE. CDR3 region: CASSLGGFQETQYF. Written as DNA, the CDR3 is TGTGCCAGCAGCTTAGGAGGTTTCCAAGAGACCCAGTACTTC.

J is TRBJ2-1 and V is TRBV11-3; TRBD1 is a possible D gene (6 bases). The germline V and J ends were trimmed by 5 bases and 5 bases, with 31 bases remaining between them. This CDR3 contains 20 residues. In germline, CDR1 is SGHNT, CDR2 YENEEA. CDR3 nucleotides: TGTGCCAGCAGCCGCCCCTCGGGACAACCCCGGACAATGATGAACAATGAGCAGTTCTTC. Its translation is CASSRPSGQPRTMMNNEQFF.

The chain carries TRBV5-4 and TRBJ2-6; 10 bases align to TRBD1. The CDR3 spans 17 residues. The V gene end was trimmed by 3 bases and the J gene end by 1 base; junction bases not matched to a gene: 4. Germline V CDR1 and CDR2: SGHNT, YYREEE (reference sequence). CDR3 amino acids: CASSSGTGASGANVLTF. The CDR3 DNA reads TGTGCCAGCAGCTCCGGGACAGGGGCTTCTGGGGCCAACGTCCTGACTTTC.

This chain connects TRBV29-1 to TRBJ1-2; D not resolved. V shed 3 bases and J shed 0 bases, with 11 bases lying between them. CDR3 size: 14 residues. Per the germline V gene, CDR1 is SQVTM and CDR2 is ANQGSEA. The CDR3 region has the DNA TGCAGCGTTGACGGTACAGCTTCTAACTATGGCTACACCTTC. Translating gives CSVDGTASNYGYTF.

The chain employs TRBV5-1 and TRBJ2-5; 13 bases are shared with TRBD2. The germline gives CDR1 SGHRS, CDR2 YFSETQ. Germline trimming cut 4 bases from V and 1 base from J; bases unmatched to any gene: 7. The CDR3 runs 17 residues. The CDR3 sequence is CASSAKGLAGSQETQYF. DNA for the CDR3: TGCGCCAGCAGCGCAAAGGGACTAGCGGGGAGCCAAGAGACCCAGTACTTC.

The chain joins TRBV4-1 to TRBJ1-4; D is unresolved. Looked up from germline, CDR1 is MGHRA and CDR2 is YSYEKL. V gave up 2 bases and J gave up 0 bases, with 7 bases separating them. The CDR3 is 15 amino acids. CDR3 nucleotides: TGCGCCAGCAGCCAACAGGATCCAACTAATGAAAAACTGTTTTTT. Translation gives CASSQQDPTNEKLFF.

This clone was seen a handful of times. J is TRBJ2-5 and V is TRBV5-4; D possibly corresponds to TRBD2 (6 bases). CDR3 size: 13 residues. Trimming removed 6 bases at V and 3 bases at J, with 12 bases between. Germline V CDR1 and CDR2: SGHNT, YYREEE (reference sequence). This CDR3 reads CASTNWGEETQYF. The DNA of the CDR3 is TGTGCCAGCACCAATTGGGGGGAAGAGACCCAGTACTTC.

The chain joins TRBV4-3 to TRBJ2-1; D is perhaps TRBD2 (5 bases). This CDR3 contains 18 residues. The V end was cut by 1 base, the J end by 0 bases, with 16 bases between. Germline-derived CDR1 and CDR2 are LGHNA and YSLEER. Here the CDR3 reads CASSQVGLTGNSYNEQFF. Here the CDR3 DNA reads TGCGCCAGCAGCCAAGTGGGTCTGACGGGGAACTCCTACAATGAGCAGTTCTTC.

This clone was picked up one time. The chain has TRBV7-9 and TRBJ2-2; tentatively, D is TRBD2 (6 bases). The CDR3 extends over 14 amino acids. Trimming cost V 7 bases and J 6 bases, with 15 bases left between them. Germline loops: CDR1 SEHNR, CDR2 FQNEAQ (reference sequence). CDR3 region: CASNKGLSAGELFF. The CDR3 nucleotides read TGTGCCAGCAACAAGGGACTTTCGGCCGGGGAGCTGTTTTTT.

V is TRBV6-6 and J is TRBJ1-3; D is perhaps TRBD1 (5 bases). Germline CDR1 is MNHNY and CDR2 is SVGAGI (reference sequence). The germline V and J ends were trimmed by 6 bases and 8 bases, with 8 bases remaining between them. The CDR3 spans 11 residues. In DNA form, the CDR3 reads TGTGCCAGCAGGCAGGGTGACACCATATATTTT. This codes for CASRQGDTIYF.

The V call is TRBV19, the J call TRBJ1-6; 8 bases fit TRBD1. This CDR3 spans 14 amino acids. V lost 7 bases, J lost 5 bases, and 4 bases stayed unmatched. The germline gives CDR1 LNHDA, CDR2 SQIVND (reference sequence). In DNA, the CDR3 is TGTGCCAGTACTTACAGGGGGGATAATTCACCCCTCCACTTT. It codes for CASTYRGDNSPLHF.